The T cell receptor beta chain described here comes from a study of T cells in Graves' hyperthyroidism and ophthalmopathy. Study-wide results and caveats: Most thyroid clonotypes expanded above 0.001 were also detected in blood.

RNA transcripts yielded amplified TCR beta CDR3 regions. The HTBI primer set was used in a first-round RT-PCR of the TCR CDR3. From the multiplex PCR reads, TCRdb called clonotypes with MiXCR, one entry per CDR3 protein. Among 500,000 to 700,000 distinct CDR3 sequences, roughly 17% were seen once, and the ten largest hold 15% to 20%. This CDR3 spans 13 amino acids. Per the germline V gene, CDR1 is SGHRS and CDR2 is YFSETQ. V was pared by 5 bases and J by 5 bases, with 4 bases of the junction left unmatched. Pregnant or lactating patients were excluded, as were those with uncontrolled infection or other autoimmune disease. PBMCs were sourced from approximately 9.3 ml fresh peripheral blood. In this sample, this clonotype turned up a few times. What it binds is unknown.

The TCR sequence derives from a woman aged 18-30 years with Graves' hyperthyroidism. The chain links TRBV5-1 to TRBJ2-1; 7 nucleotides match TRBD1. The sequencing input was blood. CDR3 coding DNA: TGCGCCAGCAGGGGGACAGAAGACAATGAGCAGTTCTTC. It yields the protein CASRGTEDNEQFF.